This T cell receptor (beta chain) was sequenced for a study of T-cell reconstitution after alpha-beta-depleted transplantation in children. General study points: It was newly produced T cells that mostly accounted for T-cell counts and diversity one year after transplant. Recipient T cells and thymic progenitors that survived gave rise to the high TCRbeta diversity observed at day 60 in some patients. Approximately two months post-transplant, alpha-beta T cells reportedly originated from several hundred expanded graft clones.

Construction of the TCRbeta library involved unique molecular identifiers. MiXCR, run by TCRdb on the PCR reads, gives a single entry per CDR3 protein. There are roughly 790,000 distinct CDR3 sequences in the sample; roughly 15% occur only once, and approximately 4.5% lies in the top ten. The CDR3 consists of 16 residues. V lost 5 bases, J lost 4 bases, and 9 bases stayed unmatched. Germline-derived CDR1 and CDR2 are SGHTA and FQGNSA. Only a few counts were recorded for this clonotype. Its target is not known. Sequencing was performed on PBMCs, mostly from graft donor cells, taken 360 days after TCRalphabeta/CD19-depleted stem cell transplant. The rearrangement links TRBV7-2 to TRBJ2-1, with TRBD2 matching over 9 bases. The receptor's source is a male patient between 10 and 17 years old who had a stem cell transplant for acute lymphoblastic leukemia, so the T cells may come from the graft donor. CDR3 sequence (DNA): TGTGCCAGCAGCGCCTTAGCGGGAGAGGGTTACAATGAGCAGTTCTTC. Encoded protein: CASSALAGEGYNEQFF. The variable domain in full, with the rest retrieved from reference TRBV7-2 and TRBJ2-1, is GAGVSQSPSNKVTEKGKDVELRCDPISGHTALYWYRQSLGQGLEFLIYFQGNSAPDKSGLPSDRFSAERTGGSVSTLTIQRTQQEDSAVYLCASSALAGEGYNEQFFGPGTRLTVL.